This T cell receptor beta chain was profiled in a study of blood T cell repertoires in COVID-19. Study-level background: Collection of acute and convalescent COVID-19 samples took place in the United States, Italy and Spain. The analysed material was cDNA or gDNA that came from T cells, B-cell-depleted T cells, or PBMCs.

Participant ages covered roughly 18 to 89 years across 20 to 25 US areas. Two negative PCRs, clearance, or symptom resolution were required of recovered Cohort 3 donors. Only in-frame clones appear in the TCRdb table, and some are missing; sequencing was by immunoSEQ multiplex PCR. The table has approximately 470,000 clones, roughly nine tenths seen once; the top ten hold approximately 0.7%. Germline loops: CDR1 SGHRS, CDR2 YFSETQ. CDR3 length equals 15 residues. The V and J ends lost 3 bases and 4 bases, in that order; junction bases with no gene match: 9. Input material: PBMCs or T cells enriched from blood (not recorded which). The sequence was collected from a woman under 30 who had recovered from COVID-19. The chain carries TRBV5-1 and TRBJ1-1, with TRBD1 matching over 7 bases. The CDR3 reads CASSSATGAITEAFF. The DNA of the CDR3 is TGCGCCAGCAGCTCCGCAACAGGGGCAATCACTGAAGCTTTCTTT.